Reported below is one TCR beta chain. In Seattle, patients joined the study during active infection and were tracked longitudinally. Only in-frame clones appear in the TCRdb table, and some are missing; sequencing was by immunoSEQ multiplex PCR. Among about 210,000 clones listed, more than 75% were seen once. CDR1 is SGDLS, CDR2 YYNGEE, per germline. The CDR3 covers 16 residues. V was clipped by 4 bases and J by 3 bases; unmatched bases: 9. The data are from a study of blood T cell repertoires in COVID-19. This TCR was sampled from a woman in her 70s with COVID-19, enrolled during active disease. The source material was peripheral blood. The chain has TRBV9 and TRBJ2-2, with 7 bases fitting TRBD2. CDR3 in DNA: TGTGCCAGCAGCCCCCGGACGGGAGGCCACACCGGGGAGCTGTTTTTT. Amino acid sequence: CASSPRTGGHTGELFF.